Each of the 27 T cell receptor beta chains below was sequenced from the same sample in a study of OX40 agonist ivuxolimab in advanced cancers. The method was immunoSEQ multiplex PCR; TCRdb's version includes in-frame clones alone and lacks a portion of them. The sample gives over 20,000 clones, around 85% of which show up once; 16% is in the top ten. The sample consisted of CD4+ or CD8+ T cells sorted from blood, taken in a trial of the OX40 agonist ivuxolimab. These receptors were taken from an adult with an advanced solid tumor such as melanoma, head and neck, liver or kidney cancer.

This clone was detected a few times. V usage is TRBV9 and J usage is TRBJ1-4, with a possible D match to TRBD1 (5 bases). The CDR3 sequence is 15 residues long. The germline CDR1 and CDR2 sequences are SGDLS and YYNGEE. Trimming stripped 0 bases from V and 6 bases from J, with 12 bases between. CDR3 sequence (DNA): TGTGCCAGCAGCGTAGCGGGGGAAGTAGATGAAAAACTGTTTTTT. This translates into CASSVAGEVDEKLFF. Supplemented by reference TRBV9 and TRBJ1-4, the full variable domain reads DSGVTQTPKHLITATGQRVTLRCSPRSGDLSVYWYQQSLDQGLQFLIQYYNGEERAKGNILERFSAQQFPDLHSELNLSSLELGDSALYFCASSVAGEVDEKLFFGSGTQLSVL.

This chain links TRBV2 with TRBJ2-5; D unclear. The CDR3 covers 13 residues. Trimming removed 6 bases at V and 2 bases at J, with 10 bases between. Germline V CDR1 and CDR2: SNHLY, FYNNEI. CDR3 region: CASRRAVQETQYF. CDR3 nucleotides: TGTGCCAGCAGAAGGGCTGTTCAAGAGACCCAGTACTTC.

This chain links TRBV5-4 with TRBJ2-7, with 8 bases matching TRBD2. This CDR3 has 15 amino acids. Unmatched junction bases numbered 10, after V lost 1 base and J lost 7 bases. Germline V gives CDR1 SGHNT, CDR2 YYREEE (reference sequence). Here the CDR3 DNA reads TGTGCCAGCAGCTTGCCAGCGGGAGACGGGGGGGAGCAGTACTTC. It is translated as CASSLPAGDGGEQYF.

This sequence joins TRBV21-1 and TRBJ1-6. TRBV21-1 represents a pseudogene. This CDR3 has 20 amino acids. In nucleotides, the CDR3 is TGTGCCAGCATACCCACTCTTGGTTCTGCAGGGAGCTCCTATAATTCACCCCTCCACTTT. This gives the protein CASIPTLGSAGSSYNSPLHF.

The chain links TRBV5-1 to TRBJ2-3; D is unclear. This CDR3 region has 14 residues. V was pared by 4 bases and J by 2 bases, with 11 bases between. Per germline, CDR1 SGHRS and CDR2 YFSETQ. The DNA of the CDR3 is TGCGCCAGCAGCCTGACCCGGGCCACAGATACGCAGTATTTT. Amino acid sequence: CASSLTRATDTQYF.

The chain has TRBV6-5 and TRBJ2-7, with 12 bases matching TRBD2. Trimming at V came to 2 bases and at J to 4 bases, leaving 3 bases not matched to a gene. The CDR3 loop spans 15 amino acids. CDR1 MNHEY and CDR2 SVGAGI come from the germline V gene. The CDR3 DNA reads TGTGCCAGCAGTTACGGACTAGCGGGAACGTACGAGCAGTACTTC. This encodes CASSYGLAGTYEQYF.

CDR3 sequence reads: CASTPRGNEKLFF. CDR3 nucleotide sequence: TGTGCCAGCACCCCCCGGGGGAATGAAAAACTGTTTTTT. The chain recombines TRBV5-8 with TRBJ1-4; perhaps TRBD1 as D (5 bases). The V gene's germline CDR1 is SGHTS and CDR2 YDEGEE. The CDR3 runs to 13 residues. V was shortened by 6 bases and J by 5 bases, with 11 bases between the two germline ends.

V is TRBV5-1 and J is TRBJ2-1, with a tentative D call TRBD2 (6 bases). This CDR3 is 17 amino acids long. The germline CDR1 and CDR2 sequences are SGHRS and YFSETQ. V shed 6 bases and J shed 2 bases, with 21 bases lying between them. CDR3: CASKQRPEGSTYNEQFF. CDR3 in DNA: TGCGCCAGCAAGCAAAGGCCGGAGGGGTCCACCTACAATGAGCAGTTCTTC.

The chain is built from TRBV19 and TRBJ1-2; TRBD1 might be the D (6 bases). CDR3 length: 12 residues. Deletions cut 9 bases from V and 10 bases from J, with 18 bases between. Germline assignment: CDR1 LNHDA and CDR2 SQIVND (reference sequence). In DNA form, the CDR3 reads TGTGCCAGCCAATCTCGGACAGCCGACTACACCTTC. Residues: CASQSRTADYTF. The complete variable domain, with remaining parts taken from reference TRBV19 and TRBJ1-2, reads DGGITQSPKYLFRKEGQNVTLSCEQNLNHDAMYWYRQDPGQGLRLIYYSQIVNDFQKGDIAEGYSVSREKKESFPLTVTSAQKNPTAFYLCASQSRTADYTFGSGTRLTVV.

This clone has just a few counts. The chain is built from TRBV6-1 and TRBJ2-7; 11 bases align to TRBD2. Trimming cost V 4 bases and J 2 bases; bases outside gene matches: 4. Germline CDR1 reads MNHNS; CDR2 reads SASEGT. This CDR3 has 15 amino acids. CDR3 nucleotides: TGTGCCAGCAGTGTGACTAGCGGGGTCCCCTACGAGCAGTACTTC. Protein sequence: CASSVTSGVPYEQYF.

The chain is built from TRBV11-3 and TRBJ2-3, with TRBD2 matching 10 bases. Germline CDR1 reads SGHNT; CDR2 reads YENEEA. J lost 6 bases, V lost 1 base, and 13 bases had no gene match. This CDR3 has 18 amino acids. The CDR3 protein is CASSLGTSGNPRGDTQYF. In nucleotides, the CDR3 is TGTGCCAGCAGCTTAGGGACTAGCGGAAACCCTCGGGGGGATACGCAGTATTTT.

This clone was seen once. The chain couples TRBV7-2 to TRBJ1-4; TRBD1 aligns across 9 bases. Germline CDR1 SGHTA, CDR2 FQGNSA. The V segment lost 5 bases and the J segment 7 bases; nucleotides outside the gene matches: 11. CDR3 size: 16 residues. In nucleotides, the CDR3 is TGTGCCAGCAGCCCCGAGGTTTCGGGACAGGGTGAAAAACTGTTTTTT. Residues: CASSPEVSGQGEKLFF.

The chain joins TRBV7-6 to TRBJ2-7, with D unclear. This CDR3 contains 13 residues. The germline V gene has CDR1 SGHVS and CDR2 FNYEAQ. V was cut by 0 bases and J by 1 base, with 4 bases left in between. The CDR3 nucleotides read TGTGCCAGCAGCTTAGCGGGATCCTACGAGCAGTACTTC. This translates into CASSLAGSYEQYF.

This chain joins TRBV5-1 and TRBJ1-3; D perhaps matches TRBD1 (6 bases). Germline-derived CDR1 and CDR2 are SGHRS and YFSETQ. The CDR3 is 14 amino acids. With 6 bases removed from V and 0 bases from J, the gap between germline ends came to 10 bases. This CDR3 reads CASTQGSSGNTIYF. Written as DNA, the CDR3 is TGCGCCAGCACGCAGGGGAGCTCTGGAAACACCATATATTTT.

The gene calls are TRBV6-6 and TRBJ1-1; no clear D. With 5 bases removed from V and 3 bases from J, the gap between germline ends came to 13 bases. The CDR3 has 14 residues. Per the germline V gene, CDR1 is MNHNY and CDR2 is SVGAGI (reference sequence). CDR3: CASSRTGWDTEAFF. DNA for the CDR3: TGTGCCAGCAGTCGGACGGGGTGGGACACTGAAGCTTTCTTT.

The J gene is TRBJ2-5, the V gene TRBV5-6; D remains unclear. CDR1 is SGHDT, CDR2 YYEEEE, per germline. Between the trimmed V and J ends, which lost 0 bases and 5 bases, there was a span of 17 bases. The CDR3 contains 16 residues. The CDR3 is CASSLGGTQTGETQYF. The CDR3 DNA sequence: TGTGCCAGCAGCTTGGGAGGAACTCAAACCGGGGAGACCCAGTACTTC.

This chain joins TRBV18 and TRBJ2-7; D gene uncertain. Germline CDR1 reads KGHSH; CDR2 reads LQKENI. This CDR3 is 18 amino acids long. The V gene lost 1 base and the J gene lost 0 bases, with 19 bases spanning the gap. CDR3 amino acids: CASSPLRVGEASSYEQYF. The CDR3 nucleotides are TGTGCCAGCTCACCACTCCGGGTAGGAGAGGCCAGCTCCTACGAGCAGTACTTC.

This clone was observed a few times. The genes are TRBV6-6 and TRBJ1-4, with D unclear. The germline V gene has CDR1 MNHNY and CDR2 SVGAGI (reference sequence). The CDR3 has 14 amino acids. Trimming stripped 6 bases from V and 2 bases from J, with 10 bases between. The CDR3 region is CASSQAGTNEKLFF. DNA for the CDR3: TGTGCCAGCAGCCAGGCCGGGACTAATGAAAAACTGTTTTTT.

V usage is TRBV6-6 and J usage is TRBJ1-6; 10 bases are shared with TRBD1. With V trimmed by 5 bases and J by 7 bases, 5 bases remained unmatched. The CDR3 extends over 15 amino acids. From germline, CDR1 is MNHNY and CDR2 SVGAGI (reference sequence). CDR3 residues: CASSQPGQGNSPLHF. For the CDR3, the DNA is TGTGCCAGCAGTCAGCCGGGACAGGGGAATTCACCCCTCCACTTT.

The gene calls are TRBV15 and TRBJ2-7, with D possibly matching TRBD2 (6 bases). The length of the CDR3 is 14 residues. Germline assignment: CDR1 LNHNV and CDR2 YYDKDF (reference sequence). Trimming removed 1 base from V and 4 bases from J, with 11 bases in between. In DNA form, the CDR3 reads TGTGCCACCAGCAGAGCCGGCGGGGCGTACGAGCAGTACTTC. Translated: CATSRAGGAYEQYF.

This chain connects TRBV7-9 to TRBJ2-5; 12 positions agree with TRBD2. The germline gives CDR1 SEHNR, CDR2 FQNEAQ (reference sequence). With 4 bases clipped from V and 5 bases from J, the junction kept 2 bases outside the gene matches. This CDR3 contains 14 residues. The CDR3, as DNA: TGTGCCAGCAGCTGGACTAGCGGGATGGAGACCCAGTACTTC. Residues: CASSWTSGMETQYF.

The genes are TRBV7-8 and TRBJ2-5; D remains ambiguous. Trimming removed 2 bases from V and 5 bases from J, with 18 bases in between. Per germline, CDR1 SGHVS and CDR2 FQNEAQ. The length of the CDR3 is 16 residues. The CDR3 region is CASSLLPGPREETQYF. CDR3 nucleotide sequence: TGTGCCAGCAGCTTACTTCCGGGCCCCCGAGAGGAGACCCAGTACTTC.

This sequence joins TRBV7-3 and TRBJ1-1; 8 nucleotides agree with TRBD1. The junction had 3 bases not matched to a gene; V was cut back by 5 bases and J by 4 bases. Germline V gene lookup returns CDR1 SGHTA and CDR2 FQGTGA. This CDR3 is 13 amino acids long. CDR3 loop: CASSTTGGTEAFF. In DNA, the CDR3 is TGTGCCAGCAGCACCACAGGGGGCACTGAAGCTTTCTTT.

This chain connects TRBV7-9 to TRBJ2-1, with TRBD2 as a possible D gene (7 bases). This CDR3 is built from 12 residues. Germline V gene data show CDR1 as SEHNR and CDR2 as FQNEAQ (reference sequence). Trimming cost V 0 bases and J 16 bases, with 13 bases left between them. CDR3 residues: CASSLASGEGFF. The CDR3 nucleotides read TGTGCCAGCAGCTTAGCCTCAGGGGAGGGATTCTTC. Together with reference TRBV7-9 and TRBJ2-1, the CDR3 gives the full variable domain: DTGVSQNPRHKITKRGQNVTFRCDPISEHNRLYWYRQTLGQGPEFLTYFQNEAQLEKSRLLSDRFSAERPKGSFSTLEIQRTEQGDSAMYLCASSLASGEGFFGPGTRLTVL.

This chain connects TRBV29-1 to TRBJ1-4; D not certain. Per the germline V gene, CDR1 is SQVTM and CDR2 is ANQGSEA. The CDR3 sequence is 13 residues long. V was clipped by 2 bases and J by 5 bases, with 9 bases between them. CDR3 sequence (DNA): TGCAGCGTTGAAAGGGTTACCAATGAAAAACTGTTTTTT. Amino acids: CSVERVTNEKLFF.

This chain connects TRBV7-2 to TRBJ2-7, with TRBD1 matching 10 bases. The CDR3 runs to 15 residues. Trimming at V came to 5 bases and at J to 7 bases, leaving 11 bases not matched to a gene. In germline, CDR1 is SGHTA, CDR2 FQGNSA. CDR3 in amino acids: CASSRGGTGDLEQYF. In DNA form, the CDR3 reads TGTGCCAGCAGCAGAGGAGGGACAGGGGATCTTGAGCAGTACTTC. The complete variable domain, with remaining parts taken from reference TRBV7-2 and TRBJ2-7, reads GAGVSQSPSNKVTEKGKDVELRCDPISGHTALYWYRQSLGQGLEFLIYFQGNSAPDKSGLPSDRFSAERTGGSVSTLTIQRTQQEDSAVYLCASSRGGTGDLEQYFGPGTRLTVT.

This clone was seen once. The genes are TRBV29-1 and TRBJ2-7, with 7 nucleotides matching TRBD2. J lost 3 bases, V lost 5 bases, and 13 bases had no gene match. The CDR3 has 15 amino acids. Germline CDR1 and CDR2: SQVTM and ANQGSEA. CDR3 region: CSVTWSNSGRYEQYF. In DNA, the CDR3 is TGCAGCGTTACTTGGTCGAATAGCGGGCGCTACGAGCAGTACTTC.